The table lists the clone carrying this T cell receptor beta chain with a count of one. The CDR3 has 15 amino acids. The ends were cut back, 4 bases at V and 4 bases at J, with 15 bases in the middle. Germline values: CDR1 SGHRS, CDR2 YFSETQ. The data were obtained in a study of blood T cell repertoires in COVID-19. Across the study: Samples of COVID-19 (acute and convalescent) were obtained from the United States, Italy and Spain. Sources were T cells, B-cell-depleted T cells, or PBMCs; the material itself was cDNA or gDNA.

Study processing details: Reference gene primer amplification in the assay estimated nucleated cell counts. The method was immunoSEQ multiplex PCR; TCRdb's version includes in-frame clones alone and lacks a portion of them. Clone size and the V and J calls come from that table; the DNA yielded D and trimming. The sample lists hundreds of thousands of clones, just under 85% occurring once. The sequencing input was peripheral blood. The chain links TRBV5-1 to TRBJ2-1; possible D gene TRBD2, 6 bases. The receptor comes from an elderly man with acute or convalescent COVID-19. For the CDR3, the DNA is TGCGCCAGCAGCCACCGTGGGGAGGATTACAATGAGCAGTTCTTC. Residues: CASSHRGEDYNEQFF.